This is a list of T cell receptor beta chains from one sample in a study of shared clonotypes between healthy human individuals. Repertoires were generated with immunoSEQ multiplex PCR, while TCRdb's copy carries only in-frame clones and drops some. The profile covers a few million clones, with more than 80% appearing a single time and about 0.13% taken by the ten largest. Sequenced sample: naive CD4+ T cells sorted from blood. The receptors derive from a man in his late teens or twenties in good health. Both conserved end residues are part of each CDR3. Fields, in order: V gene, clone size, CDR3 length, J gene, D gene, CDR3 DNA, CDR3 protein. The D gene is left open where the match is weak. Not all rows give a size; the values are once, few, many and, for expanded clones, a class.

TRBV4-1	NA	15	TRBJ1-2	NA	TGCGCCAGCAGCCAAGTGGTACAGGGTAACTATGGCTACACCTTC	CASSQVVQGNYGYTF
TRBV30	few	15	TRBJ1-5	NA	TGTGCCTGGAGACCAACCGGGACACTCAATCAGCCCCAGCATTTT	CAWRPTGTLNQPQHF
TRBV19	NA	14	TRBJ2-7	NA	TGTGCCAGTAGTATACCCGGGATCTCCTACGAGCAGTACTTC	CASSIPGISYEQYF
TRBV29-1	NA	15	TRBJ2-3	NA	TGCAGCGTTGAAGAGGGGAGACCGGACACAGATACGCAGTATTTT	CSVEEGRPDTDTQYF
TRBV7-9	NA	12	TRBJ2-1	TRBD2	TGTGCCAGCACCCCTGGGGGGGTCGAGCAGTTCTTC	CASTPGGVEQFF
TRBV5-4	few	13	TRBJ2-5	NA	TGTGCCAGCAGCTTGGTGGGGCAAGAGACCCAGTACTTC	CASSLVGQETQYF
TRBV7-9	NA	16	TRBJ2-1	NA	TGTGCCAGCAGCTTAGGTCAGTCGAGCTCCTACAATGAGCAGTTCTTC	CASSLGQSSSYNEQFF
TRBV7-9	NA	16	TRBJ2-6	NA	TGTGCCAGCAGCAGATCCACAGGGCCTGGGGCCAACGTCCTGACTTTC	CASSRSTGPGANVLTF
TRBV27	once	19	TRBJ2-3	TRBD2	TGTGCCAGCACTAGGGCTTCTAGCGGGAGGCCCTTAGGTGAAGATACGCAGTATTTT	CASTRASSGRPLGEDTQYF
TRBV6-6	NA	13	TRBJ1-2	NA	TGTGCCAGCAAACTCGGTGCCAACTATGGCTACACCTTC	CASKLGANYGYTF